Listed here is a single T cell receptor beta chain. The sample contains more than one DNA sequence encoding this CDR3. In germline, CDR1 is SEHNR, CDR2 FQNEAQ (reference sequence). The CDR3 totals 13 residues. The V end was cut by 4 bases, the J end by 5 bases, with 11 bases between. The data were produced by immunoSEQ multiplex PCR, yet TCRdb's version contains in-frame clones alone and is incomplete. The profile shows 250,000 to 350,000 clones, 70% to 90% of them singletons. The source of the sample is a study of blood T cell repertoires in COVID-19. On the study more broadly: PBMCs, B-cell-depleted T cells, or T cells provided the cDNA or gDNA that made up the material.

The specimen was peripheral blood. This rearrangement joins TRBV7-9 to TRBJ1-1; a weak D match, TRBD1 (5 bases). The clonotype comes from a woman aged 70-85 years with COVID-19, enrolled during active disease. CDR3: CASSSPGGTEAFF. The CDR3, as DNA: TGTGCCAGCAGCTCGCCGGGGGGGACTGAAGCTTTCTTT.